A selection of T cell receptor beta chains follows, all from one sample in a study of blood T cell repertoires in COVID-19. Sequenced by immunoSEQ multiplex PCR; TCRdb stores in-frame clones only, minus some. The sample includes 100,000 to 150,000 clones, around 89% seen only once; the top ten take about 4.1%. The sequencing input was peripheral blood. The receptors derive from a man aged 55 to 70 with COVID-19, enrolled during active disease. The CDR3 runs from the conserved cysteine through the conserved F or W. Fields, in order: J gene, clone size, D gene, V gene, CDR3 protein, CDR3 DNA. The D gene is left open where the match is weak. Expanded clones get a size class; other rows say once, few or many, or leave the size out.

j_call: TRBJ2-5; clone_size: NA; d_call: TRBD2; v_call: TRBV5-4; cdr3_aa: CASRDGLAEETQYF; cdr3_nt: TGTGCCAGCAGAGACGGACTAGCGGAAGAGACCCAGTACTTC
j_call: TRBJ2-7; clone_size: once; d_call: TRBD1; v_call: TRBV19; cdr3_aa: CASSPTGGRPYEQYF; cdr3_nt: TGTGCCAGTAGTCCGACAGGGGGCAGACCCTACGAGCAGTACTTC
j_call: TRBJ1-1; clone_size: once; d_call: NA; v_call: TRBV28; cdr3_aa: CASSSISTGSTEAFF; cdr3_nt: TGTGCCAGCAGTTCTATTTCAACAGGGAGCACTGAAGCTTTCTTT
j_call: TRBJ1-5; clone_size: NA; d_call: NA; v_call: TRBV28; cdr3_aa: CASMGGINQPQHF; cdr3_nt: TGTGCCAGTATGGGGGGTATCAATCAGCCCCAGCATTTT
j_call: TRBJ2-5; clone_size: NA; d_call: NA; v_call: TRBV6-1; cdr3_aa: CASSETGTETQYF; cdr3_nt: TGTGCCAGCAGTGAAACAGGGACAGAGACCCAGTACTTC
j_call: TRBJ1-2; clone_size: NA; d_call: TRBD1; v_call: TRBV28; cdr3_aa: CASSFLYGLGQGANGYTF; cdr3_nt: TGTGCCAGCAGTTTTTTGTACGGGTTGGGACAGGGGGCCAATGGCTACACCTTC
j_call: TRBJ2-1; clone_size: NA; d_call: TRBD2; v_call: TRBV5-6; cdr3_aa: CASTPGGVHNEQFF; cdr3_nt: TGTGCCAGCACTCCGGGGGGTGTCCACAATGAGCAGTTCTTC
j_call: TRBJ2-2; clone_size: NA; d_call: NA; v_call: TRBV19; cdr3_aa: CASSIVQNTGELFF; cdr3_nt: TGTGCCAGTAGTATAGTTCAGAACACCGGGGAGCTGTTTTTT
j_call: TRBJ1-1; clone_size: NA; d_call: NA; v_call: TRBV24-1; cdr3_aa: CATSAQPWTDIAEAFF; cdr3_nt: TGTGCCACCAGTGCCCAACCATGGACAGACATCGCTGAAGCTTTCTTT
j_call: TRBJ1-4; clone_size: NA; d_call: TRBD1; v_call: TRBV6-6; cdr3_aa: CASSRKPYRGQVANEKLFF; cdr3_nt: TGTGCCAGCAGTCGAAAACCTTACAGGGGGCAGGTGGCTAATGAAAAACTGTTTTTT
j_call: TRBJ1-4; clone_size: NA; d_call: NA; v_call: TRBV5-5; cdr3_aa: CASSHNRTRTNEKLFF; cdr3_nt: TGTGCCAGCAGCCATAACCGGACACGAACTAATGAAAAACTGTTTTTT
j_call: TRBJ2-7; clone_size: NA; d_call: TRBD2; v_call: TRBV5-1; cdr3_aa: CASSSTGTSGIPYEQYF; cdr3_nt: TGCGCCAGCAGCTCGACCGGGACTAGCGGGATCCCCTACGAGCAGTACTTC
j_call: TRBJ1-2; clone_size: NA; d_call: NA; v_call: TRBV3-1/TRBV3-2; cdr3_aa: CASSQQPGRHTGYTF; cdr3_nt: TGTGCCAGCAGCCAACAACCGGGAAGGCATACTGGCTACACCTTC
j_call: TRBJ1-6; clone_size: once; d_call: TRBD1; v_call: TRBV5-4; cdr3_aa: CASSFMTTGMNSPLHF; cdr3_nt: TGTGCCAGCAGCTTCATGACGACAGGGATGAATTCACCCCTCCACTTT
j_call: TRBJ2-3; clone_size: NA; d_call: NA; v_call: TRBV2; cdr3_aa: CASSEAGALGGTQYF; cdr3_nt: TGTGCCAGCAGTGAGGCGGGGGCCCTTGGGGGTACGCAGTATTTT
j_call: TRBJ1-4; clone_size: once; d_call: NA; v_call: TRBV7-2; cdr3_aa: CASSSDITNEKLFF; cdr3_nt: TGTGCCAGCAGCTCGGACATAACTAATGAAAAACTGTTTTTT
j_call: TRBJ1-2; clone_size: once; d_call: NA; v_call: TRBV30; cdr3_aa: CAWRDRSNYGYTF; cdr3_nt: TGTGCCTGGAGGGACAGATCAAACTATGGCTACACCTTC
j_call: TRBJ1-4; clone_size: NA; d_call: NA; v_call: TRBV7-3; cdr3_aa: CASSLTGEGEKLFF; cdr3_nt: TGTGCCAGCAGCTTAACGGGGGAGGGTGAAAAACTGTTTTTT
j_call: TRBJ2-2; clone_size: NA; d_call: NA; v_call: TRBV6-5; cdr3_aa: CASRGHPNTGELFF; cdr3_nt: TGTGCCAGCAGGGGACACCCGAACACCGGGGAGCTGTTTTTT
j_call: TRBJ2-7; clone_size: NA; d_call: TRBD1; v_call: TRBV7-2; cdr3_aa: CASSIAGQGIYEQYF; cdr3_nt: TGTGCCAGCAGCATTGCGGGACAGGGGATCTACGAGCAGTACTTC
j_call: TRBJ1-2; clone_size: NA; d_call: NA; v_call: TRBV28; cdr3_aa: CAINLGGAGYGYTF; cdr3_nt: TGTGCCATCAACCTGGGGGGGGCTGGCTATGGCTACACCTTC
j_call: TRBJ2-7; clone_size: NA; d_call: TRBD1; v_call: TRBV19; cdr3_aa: CASSSRQGHYEQYF; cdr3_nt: TGTGCCAGTAGTAGCCGACAGGGGCATTACGAGCAGTACTTC
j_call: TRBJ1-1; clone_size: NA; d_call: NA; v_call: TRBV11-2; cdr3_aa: CASSLGIGGPTEAFF; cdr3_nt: TGTGCCAGCAGCTTAGGAATTGGGGGCCCTACTGAAGCTTTCTTT
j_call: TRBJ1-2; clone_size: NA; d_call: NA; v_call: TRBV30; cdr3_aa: CAWKGPGANYGYTF; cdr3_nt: TGTGCCTGGAAGGGGCCGGGAGCCAACTATGGCTACACCTTC
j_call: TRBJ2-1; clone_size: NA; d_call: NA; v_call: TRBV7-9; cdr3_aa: CASSLSRGEQFF; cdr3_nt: TGTGCCAGCAGCTTATCCCGAGGTGAGCAGTTCTTC
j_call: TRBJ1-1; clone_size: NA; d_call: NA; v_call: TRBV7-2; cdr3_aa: CASSLQLAMNTEAFF; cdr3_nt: TGTGCCAGCAGCTTACAATTGGCCATGAACACTGAAGCTTTCTTT